This T cell receptor beta chain was profiled in a study of shared clonotypes between healthy human individuals. CDR3 length: 15 residues. The assay was immunoSEQ multiplex PCR, and TCRdb's table has in-frame clones only and misses some. The table lists roughly 490,000 clones, over 60% of them singletons. Sequenced input: PBMCs. The chain has TRBV21-1 and TRBJ1-1. TRBV21-1 is a listed pseudogene. The TCR was taken from a woman aged 40 to 50 in good health. Some clones in this sample may be carry-over from other donors' samples. The CDR3 is CASSSWMALNTEAFF. CDR3 bases: TGTGCCAGCAGCTCCTGGATGGCCTTGAACACTGAAGCTTTCTTT.